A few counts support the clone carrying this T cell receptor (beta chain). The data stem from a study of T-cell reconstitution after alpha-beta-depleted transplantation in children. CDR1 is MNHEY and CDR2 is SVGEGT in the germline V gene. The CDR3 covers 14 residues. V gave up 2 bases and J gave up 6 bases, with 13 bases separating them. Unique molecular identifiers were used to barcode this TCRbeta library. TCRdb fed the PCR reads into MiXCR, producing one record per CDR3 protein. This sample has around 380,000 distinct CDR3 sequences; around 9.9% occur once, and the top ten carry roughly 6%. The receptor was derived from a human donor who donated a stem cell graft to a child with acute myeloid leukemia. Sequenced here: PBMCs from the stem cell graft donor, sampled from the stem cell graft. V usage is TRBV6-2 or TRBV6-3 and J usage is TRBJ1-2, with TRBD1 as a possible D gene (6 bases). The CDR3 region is CASSYHDRNDGYTF. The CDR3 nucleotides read TGTGCCAGCAGTTACCACGACAGGAACGATGGCTACACCTTC.